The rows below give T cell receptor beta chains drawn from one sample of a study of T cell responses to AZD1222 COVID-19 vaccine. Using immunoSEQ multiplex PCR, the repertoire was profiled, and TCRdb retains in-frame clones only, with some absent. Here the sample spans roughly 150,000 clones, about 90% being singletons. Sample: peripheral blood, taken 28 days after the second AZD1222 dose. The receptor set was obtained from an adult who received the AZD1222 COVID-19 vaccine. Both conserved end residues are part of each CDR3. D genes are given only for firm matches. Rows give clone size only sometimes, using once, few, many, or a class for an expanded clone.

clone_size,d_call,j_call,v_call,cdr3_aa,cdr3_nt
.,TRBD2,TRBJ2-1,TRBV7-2,CASSSPFLAARNEQFF,TGTGCCAGCAGCTCTCCATTCCTAGCGGCAAGGAATGAGCAGTTCTTC
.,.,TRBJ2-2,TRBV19,CASSSENLYGELFF,TGTGCCAGTAGTAGCGAGAACCTCTACGGGGAGCTGTTTTTT
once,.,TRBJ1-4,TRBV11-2,CASSLSIGEKLFF,TGTGCCAGCAGCTTAAGTATAGGTGAAAAACTGTTTTTT
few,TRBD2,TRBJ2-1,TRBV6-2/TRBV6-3,CASSYPLKAGGPGEQFF,TGTGCCAGCAGTTACCCCCTGAAAGCGGGAGGGCCAGGGGAGCAGTTCTTC
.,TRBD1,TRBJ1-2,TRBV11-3,CASSTGQGLNYGYTF,TGTGCCAGCAGCACGGGACAGGGTTTGAACTATGGCTACACCTTC
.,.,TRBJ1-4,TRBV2,CASSEEGGEKLFF,TGTGCCAGCAGTGAAGAGGGGGGTGAAAAACTGTTTTTT
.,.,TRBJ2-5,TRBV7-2,CASSLESGQETQYF,TGTGCCAGCAGCTTAGAATCCGGCCAAGAGACCCAGTACTTC
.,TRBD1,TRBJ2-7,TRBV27,CASSGQGWRLEQYF,TGTGCCAGCAGTGGACAGGGGTGGAGGCTCGAGCAGTACTTC
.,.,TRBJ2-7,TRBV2,CASSVLEKYEQYF,TGTGCCAGCAGTGTACTGGAAAAATACGAGCAGTACTTC
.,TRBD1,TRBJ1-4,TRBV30,CAWSSGTGWVGRLEKLFF,TGTGCCTGGAGTTCCGGGACAGGGTGGGTAGGCCGCCTTGAAAAACTGTTTTTT
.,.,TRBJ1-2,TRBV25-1,CASSRRGDGYTF,TGTGCCAGCAGTAGGAGGGGTGATGGCTACACCTTC
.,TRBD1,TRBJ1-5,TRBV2,CASRDSGQINQPQHF,TGTGCCAGCAGGGACTCGGGACAGATTAATCAGCCCCAGCATTTT
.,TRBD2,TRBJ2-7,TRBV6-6,CASSYPREGSSYEQYF,TGTGCCAGCAGTTACCCCCGGGAGGGCAGCTCCTACGAGCAGTACTTC
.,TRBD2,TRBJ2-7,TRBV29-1,CSVLTGTSGLEQYF,TGCAGCGTTTTAACCGGGACTAGCGGGCTCGAGCAGTACTTC
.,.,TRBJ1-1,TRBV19,CASSAVQMNTEAFF,TGTGCCAGTAGTGCGGTACAAATGAACACTGAAGCTTTCTTT
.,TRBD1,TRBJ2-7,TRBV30,CAWRDRGDEQYF,TGTGCCTGGCGGGACAGGGGCGACGAGCAGTACTTC